This TCR beta chain was retrieved from a study of blood T cell repertoires in COVID-19. Across the study: Donors in the United States, Italy and Spain gave samples during acute or convalescent COVID-19. Nucleic acid was either cDNA or gDNA, and it came from T cells, B-cell-depleted T cells, or PBMCs.

The CDR3 totals 14 residues. Trimming pared 0 bases from V and 5 bases from J, leaving 7 bases between. Germline CDR1 and CDR2: MGHRA and YSYEKL. Source study methods: How many nucleated cells were present was estimated from reference gene primer amplification. Assay used: immunoSEQ multiplex PCR; TCRdb lists only in-frame clones, some missing. For V, J and clone size, that table is used; D and trimming come from the DNA. The repertoire holds around 170,000 clones, with approximately 79% as singletons. The specimen was peripheral blood. The source is a man aged 30-40 years with active or convalescent COVID-19. The chain recombines TRBV4-1 with TRBJ2-2; perhaps TRBD1 as D (5 bases). The CDR3 here is CASSQDQGTGELFF. Written as DNA, the CDR3 is TGCGCCAGCAGCCAAGATCAGGGAACCGGGGAGCTGTTTTTT.